Reported below is one TCR beta chain. Measured with immunoSEQ multiplex PCR; TCRdb has only the in-frame clones, and not every one. The sample has hundreds of thousands of clones; approximately 89% are singletons. The data stem from a study of blood T cell repertoires in COVID-19. The CDR3 consists of 13 residues. Per the germline V gene, CDR1 is SQVTM and CDR2 is ANQGSEA. The junction had 7 bases not matched to a gene; V was cut back by 6 bases and J by 3 bases. The sequence derives from a woman in her late teens or twenties who had recovered from COVID-19. The sequencing sample was made of peripheral blood. J is TRBJ1-1 and V is TRBV29-1; 7 positions match TRBD1. The CDR3 is CSVGDRADTEAFF. For the CDR3, the DNA is TGCAGCGTCGGTGACAGGGCGGACACTGAAGCTTTCTTT.